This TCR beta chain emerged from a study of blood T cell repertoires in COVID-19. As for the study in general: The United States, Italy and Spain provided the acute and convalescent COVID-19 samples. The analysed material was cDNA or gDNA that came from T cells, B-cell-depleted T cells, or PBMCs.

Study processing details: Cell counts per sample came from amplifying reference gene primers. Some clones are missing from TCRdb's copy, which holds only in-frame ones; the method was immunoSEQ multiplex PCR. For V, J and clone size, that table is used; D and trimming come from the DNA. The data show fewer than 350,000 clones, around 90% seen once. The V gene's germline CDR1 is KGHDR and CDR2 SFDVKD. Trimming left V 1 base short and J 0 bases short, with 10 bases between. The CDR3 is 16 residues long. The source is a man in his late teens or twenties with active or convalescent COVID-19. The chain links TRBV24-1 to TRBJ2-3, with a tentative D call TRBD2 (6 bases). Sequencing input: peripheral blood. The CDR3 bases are TGTGCCACCAGTGATTTTAAGGCGGGGAGCACAGATACGCAGTATTTT. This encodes CATSDFKAGSTDTQYF.